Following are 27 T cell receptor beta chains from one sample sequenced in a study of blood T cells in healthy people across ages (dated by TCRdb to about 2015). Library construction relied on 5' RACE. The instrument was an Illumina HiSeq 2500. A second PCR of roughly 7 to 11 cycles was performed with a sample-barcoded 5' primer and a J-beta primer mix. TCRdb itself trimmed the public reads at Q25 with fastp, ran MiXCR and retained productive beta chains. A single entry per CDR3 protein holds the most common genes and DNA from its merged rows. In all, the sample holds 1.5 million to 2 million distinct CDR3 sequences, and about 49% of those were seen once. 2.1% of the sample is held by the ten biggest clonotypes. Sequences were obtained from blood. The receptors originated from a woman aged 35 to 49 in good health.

The CDR3 sequence: CASSSDRSTPPRAMRLFF. Here the CDR3 DNA reads TGTGCCAGCAGCTCGGACAGGTCGACTCCTCCAAGAGCTATGCGTCTGTTTTTT. The chain combines TRBV7-3 with TRBJ1-4; 7 bases agree with TRBD1. The germline CDR1 and CDR2 sequences are SGHTA and FQGTGA. The CDR3 loop spans 18 amino acids. V lost 4 bases and J lost 14; bases outside the gene matches: 25.

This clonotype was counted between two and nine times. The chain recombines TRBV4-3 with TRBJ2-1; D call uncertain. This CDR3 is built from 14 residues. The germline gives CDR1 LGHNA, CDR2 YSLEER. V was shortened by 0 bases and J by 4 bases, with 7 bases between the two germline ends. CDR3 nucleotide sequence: TGCGCCAGCAGCCAAGACGAGCCATACAATGAGCAGTTCTTC. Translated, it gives CASSQDEPYNEQFF.

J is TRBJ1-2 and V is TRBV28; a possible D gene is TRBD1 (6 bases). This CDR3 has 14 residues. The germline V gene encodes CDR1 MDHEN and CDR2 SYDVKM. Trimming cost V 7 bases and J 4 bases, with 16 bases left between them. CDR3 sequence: CASNHPGTTYGYTF. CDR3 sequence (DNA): TGTGCCAGCAACCACCCCGGGACAACCTATGGCTACACCTTC.

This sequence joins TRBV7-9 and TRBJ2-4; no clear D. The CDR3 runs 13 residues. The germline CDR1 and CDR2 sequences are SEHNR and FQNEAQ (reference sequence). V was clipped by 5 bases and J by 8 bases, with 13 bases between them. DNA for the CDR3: TGTGCCAGCAGCCCAAGGGCGAGTGACATTCAGTACTTC. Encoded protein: CASSPRASDIQYF.

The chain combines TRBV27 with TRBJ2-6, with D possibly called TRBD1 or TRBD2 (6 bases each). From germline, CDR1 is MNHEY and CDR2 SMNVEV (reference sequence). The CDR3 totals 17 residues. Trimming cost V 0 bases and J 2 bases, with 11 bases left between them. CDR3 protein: CASSLSLRGAGANVLTF. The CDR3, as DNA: TGTGCCAGCAGTTTATCATTGAGGGGGGCTGGGGCCAACGTCCTGACTTTC.

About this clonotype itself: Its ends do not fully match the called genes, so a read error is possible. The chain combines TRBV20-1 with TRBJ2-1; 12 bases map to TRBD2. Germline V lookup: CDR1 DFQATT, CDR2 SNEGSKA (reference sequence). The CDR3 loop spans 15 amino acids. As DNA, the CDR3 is TGCAGTGCTCCTAGCGGGGGGGCCGTCTACAACGAGCAGTTCTTC. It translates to CSAPSGGAVYNEQFF.

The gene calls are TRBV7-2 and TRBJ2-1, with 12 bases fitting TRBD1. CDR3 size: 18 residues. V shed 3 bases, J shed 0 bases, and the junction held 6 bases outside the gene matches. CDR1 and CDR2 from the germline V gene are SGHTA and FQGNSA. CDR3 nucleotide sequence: TGTGCCAGCAGCTTCGGGACAGGGGGCACCCTCTCCTACAATGAGCAGTTCTTC. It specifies CASSFGTGGTLSYNEQFF.

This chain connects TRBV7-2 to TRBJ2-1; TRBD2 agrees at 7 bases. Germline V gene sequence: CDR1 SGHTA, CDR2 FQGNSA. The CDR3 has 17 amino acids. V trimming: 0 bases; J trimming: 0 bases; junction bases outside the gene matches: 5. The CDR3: CASSLAGAGYSYNEQFF. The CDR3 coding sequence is TGTGCCAGCAGCTTAGCAGGAGCGGGGTACTCCTACAATGAGCAGTTCTTC.

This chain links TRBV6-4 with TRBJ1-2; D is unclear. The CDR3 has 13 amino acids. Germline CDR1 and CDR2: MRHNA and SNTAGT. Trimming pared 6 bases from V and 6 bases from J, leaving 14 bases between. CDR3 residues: CASRRTEWDGYTF. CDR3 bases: TGTGCCAGCAGACGGACCGAATGGGATGGCTACACCTTC.

CDR3 region: CASSSGASGGQYNEQFF. In nucleotides, the CDR3 is TGTGCCAGCAGCTCGGGGGCTAGCGGGGGGCAGTACAATGAGCAGTTCTTC. V gene TRBV11-2 combines with J gene TRBJ2-1; 11 nucleotides line up with TRBD2. The germline CDR1 and CDR2 sequences are SGHAT and FQNNGV. J was trimmed by 4 bases and V by 4 bases; bases with no gene match: 9. The CDR3 loop spans 17 amino acids.

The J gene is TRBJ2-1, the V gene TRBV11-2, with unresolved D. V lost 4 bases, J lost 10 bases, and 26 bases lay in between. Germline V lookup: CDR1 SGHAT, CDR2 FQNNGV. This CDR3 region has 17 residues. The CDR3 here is CASSSPRLERERYEQFF. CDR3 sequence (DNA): TGTGCCAGCAGCTCCCCGCGGTTAGAAAGGGAACGCTACGAGCAGTTCTTC.

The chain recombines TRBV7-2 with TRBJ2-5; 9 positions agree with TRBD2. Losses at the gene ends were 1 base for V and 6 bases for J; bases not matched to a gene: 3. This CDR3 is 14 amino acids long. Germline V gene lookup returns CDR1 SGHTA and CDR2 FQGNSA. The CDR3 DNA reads TGTGCCAGCAGCTTAGATAGCGGGGGAAAGACCCAGTACTTC. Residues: CASSLDSGGKTQYF.

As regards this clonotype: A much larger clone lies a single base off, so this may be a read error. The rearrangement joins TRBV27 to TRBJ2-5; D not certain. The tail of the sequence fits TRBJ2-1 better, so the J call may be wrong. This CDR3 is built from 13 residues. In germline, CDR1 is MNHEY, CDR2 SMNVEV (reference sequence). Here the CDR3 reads CASSLVYQETQFF. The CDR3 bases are TGTGCCAGCAGTTTAGTCTACCAAGAGACCCAGTTCTTC.

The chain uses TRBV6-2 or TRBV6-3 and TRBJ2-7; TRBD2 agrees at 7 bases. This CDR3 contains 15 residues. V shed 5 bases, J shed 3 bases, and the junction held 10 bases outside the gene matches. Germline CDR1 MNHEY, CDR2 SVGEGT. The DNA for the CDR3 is TGTGCCAGCAGTACAAAGCGGGGAACCCGCTACGAGCAGTACTTC. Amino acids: CASSTKRGTRYEQYF.

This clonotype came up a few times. The CDR3 sequence: CASSFPDGGSGANVLTF. Written as DNA, the CDR3 is TGTGCCAGCAGCTTCCCGGACGGCGGCTCTGGGGCCAACGTCCTGACTTTC. The rearrangement uses TRBV11-2 and TRBJ2-6; D is unresolved. Germline assignment: CDR1 SGHAT and CDR2 FQNNGV. The CDR3 has 17 amino acids. The ends were cut back, 3 bases at V and 0 bases at J, with 12 bases in the middle.

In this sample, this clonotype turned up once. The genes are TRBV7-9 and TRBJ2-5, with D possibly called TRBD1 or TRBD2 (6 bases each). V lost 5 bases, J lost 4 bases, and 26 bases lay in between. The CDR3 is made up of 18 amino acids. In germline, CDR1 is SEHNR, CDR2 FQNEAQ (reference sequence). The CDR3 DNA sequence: TGTGCCAGCAGCAAACGGCGGGACATTGGATTCGGCGGAGAGACCCAGTACTTC. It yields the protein CASSKRRDIGFGGETQYF.

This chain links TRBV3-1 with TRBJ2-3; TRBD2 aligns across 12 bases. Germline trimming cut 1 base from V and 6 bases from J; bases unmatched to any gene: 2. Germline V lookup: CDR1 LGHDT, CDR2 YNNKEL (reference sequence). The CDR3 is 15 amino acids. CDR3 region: CASSQATSGGDTQYF. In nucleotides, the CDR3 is TGTGCCAGCAGCCAAGCAACTAGCGGGGGGGATACGCAGTATTTT.

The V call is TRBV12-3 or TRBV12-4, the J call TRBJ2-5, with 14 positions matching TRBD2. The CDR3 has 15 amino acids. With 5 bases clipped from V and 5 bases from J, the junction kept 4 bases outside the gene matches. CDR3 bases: TGTGCCAGCAGTGGGACTAGCGGGGGCACTGAGACCCAGTACTTC. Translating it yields CASSGTSGGTETQYF.

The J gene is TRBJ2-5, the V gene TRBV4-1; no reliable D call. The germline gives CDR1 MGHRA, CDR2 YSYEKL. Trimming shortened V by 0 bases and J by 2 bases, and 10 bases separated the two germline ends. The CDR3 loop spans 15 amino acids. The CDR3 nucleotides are TGCGCCAGCAGCCAAGATCTGGCGAAACAAGAGACCCAGTACTTC. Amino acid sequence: CASSQDLAKQETQYF.

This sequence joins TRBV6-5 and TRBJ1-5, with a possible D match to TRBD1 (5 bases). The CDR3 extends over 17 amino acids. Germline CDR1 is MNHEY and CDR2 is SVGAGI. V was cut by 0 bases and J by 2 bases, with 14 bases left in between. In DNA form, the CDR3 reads TGTGCCAGCAGTTACTCGGACCCTTTGGGGGGCAATCAGCCCCAGCATTTT. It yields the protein CASSYSDPLGGNQPQHF.

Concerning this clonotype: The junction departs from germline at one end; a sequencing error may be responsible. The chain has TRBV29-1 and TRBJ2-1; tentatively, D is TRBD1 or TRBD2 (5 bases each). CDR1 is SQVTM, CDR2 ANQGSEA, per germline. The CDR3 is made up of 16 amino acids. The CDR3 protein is CSVEDRTGAIYNEQFF. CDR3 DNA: TGCAGCGTTGAAGATCGGACCGGGGCGATTTACAATGAACAGTTCTTC.

The CDR3 bases are TGTGCCAGCAGTGAACGCCCCCCTATCGAGACCCAGTACTTC. Protein sequence: CASSERPPIETQYF. The chain employs TRBV2 and TRBJ2-5; no definite D call. V was trimmed by 2 bases and J by 5 bases, leaving 12 bases between them. The germline gives CDR1 SNHLY, CDR2 FYNNEI. The CDR3 runs to 14 residues.

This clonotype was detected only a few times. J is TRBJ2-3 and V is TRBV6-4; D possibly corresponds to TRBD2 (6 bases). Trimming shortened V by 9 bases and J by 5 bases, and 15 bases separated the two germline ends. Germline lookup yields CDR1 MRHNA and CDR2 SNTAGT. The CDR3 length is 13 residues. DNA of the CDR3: TGTGCCAGTGCTCGGCTGGGGGGAGATACGCAGTATTTT. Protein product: CASARLGGDTQYF.

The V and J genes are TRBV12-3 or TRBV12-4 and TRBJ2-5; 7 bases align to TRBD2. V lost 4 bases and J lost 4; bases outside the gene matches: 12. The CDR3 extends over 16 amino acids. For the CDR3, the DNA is TGTGCCAGCAGTTCAATAGCGGGCACCGAGACAGAGACCCAGTACTTC. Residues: CASSSIAGTETETQYF.

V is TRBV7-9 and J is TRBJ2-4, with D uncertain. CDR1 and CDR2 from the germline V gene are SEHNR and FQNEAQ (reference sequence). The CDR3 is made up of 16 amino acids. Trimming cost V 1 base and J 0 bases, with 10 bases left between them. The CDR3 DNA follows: TGTGCCAGCAGCTTAGGGAAAGACCAAGCCAAAAACATTCAGTACTTC. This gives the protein CASSLGKDQAKNIQYF.

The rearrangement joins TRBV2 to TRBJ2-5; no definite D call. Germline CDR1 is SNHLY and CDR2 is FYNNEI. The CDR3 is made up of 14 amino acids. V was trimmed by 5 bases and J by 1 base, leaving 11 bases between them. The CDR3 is CASSFPWVQETQYF. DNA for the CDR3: TGTGCCAGCAGTTTCCCCTGGGTCCAAGAGACCCAGTACTTC.

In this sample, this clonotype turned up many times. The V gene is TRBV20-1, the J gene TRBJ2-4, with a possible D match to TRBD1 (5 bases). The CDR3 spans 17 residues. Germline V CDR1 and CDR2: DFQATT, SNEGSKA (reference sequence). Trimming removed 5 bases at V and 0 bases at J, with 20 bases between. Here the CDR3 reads CSAQPGGAGIAKNIQYF. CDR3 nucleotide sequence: TGCAGTGCTCAGCCGGGCGGAGCAGGGATAGCCAAAAACATTCAGTACTTC.